Sequencing of this T cell receptor (beta chain) was carried out in a study of sequential checkpoint blockade in melanoma. The treatment is: randomized to nivolumab then ipilimumab (arm A) or the reverse (arm B). None of the patients previously received DNA-damaging chemotherapy. Live CD3+CD8+ CD19− CD56− cells were sorted from PBMCs. The repertoire was sequenced with immunoSEQ multiplex PCR; TCRdb's copy has only in-frame clones and lacks some. This sample carries about 20,000 clones, 65% to 90% of them seen once, and the ten largest clones take just over 50%. The germline gives CDR1 MGHRA, CDR2 YSYEKL. V lost 1 base to trimming and J lost 9 bases, with 5 bases between them. The CDR3 loop spans 11 amino acids.

This TCR derives from a human donor with melanoma. The sequencing here drew on CD8+ T cells sorted from blood (inferred from file names), taken from a patient given nivolumab and ipilimumab in sequence. The chain links TRBV4-1 to TRBJ2-3; possible D gene TRBD2, 5 bases. The CDR3 sequence is CASSQGRTQYF. The CDR3 DNA follows: TGCGCCAGCAGCCAAGGGAGGACGCAGTATTTT.